The following is a T cell receptor beta chain sequence with its context. This sample is drawn from a study of blood T cell repertoires in COVID-19. Whole-study context: Collection of acute and convalescent COVID-19 samples took place in the United States, Italy and Spain.

Here immunoSEQ multiplex PCR was the method, and the copy in TCRdb shows in-frame clones only, minus some. Among about 240,000 clones listed, roughly 81% were seen once. The CDR3 covers 13 residues. The germline CDR1 and CDR2 sequences are SQVTM and ANQGSEA. V was cut by 2 bases and J by 8 bases, with 15 bases left in between. This receptor was identified in a man in his forties or fifties with acute or convalescent COVID-19. The sample comprised peripheral blood. The chain carries TRBV29-1 and TRBJ1-1, with a tentative D call TRBD1 (5 bases). The CDR3 sequence: CSVENRGTNEAFF. The CDR3 DNA follows: TGCAGCGTTGAAAATCGGGGGACCAACGAAGCTTTCTTT.